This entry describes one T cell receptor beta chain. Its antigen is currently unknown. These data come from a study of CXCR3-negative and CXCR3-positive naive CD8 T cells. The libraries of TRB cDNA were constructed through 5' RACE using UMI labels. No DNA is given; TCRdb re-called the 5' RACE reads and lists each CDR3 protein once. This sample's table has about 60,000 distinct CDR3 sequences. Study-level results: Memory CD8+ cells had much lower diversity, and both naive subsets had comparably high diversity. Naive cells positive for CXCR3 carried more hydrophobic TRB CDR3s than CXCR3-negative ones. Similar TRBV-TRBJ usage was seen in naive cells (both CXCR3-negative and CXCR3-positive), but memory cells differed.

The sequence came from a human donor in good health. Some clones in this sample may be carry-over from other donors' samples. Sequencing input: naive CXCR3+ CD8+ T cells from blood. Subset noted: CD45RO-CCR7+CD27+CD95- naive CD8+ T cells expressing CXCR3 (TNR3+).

CDR3 protein: CASSLTGLKETQYF. This sequence joins TRBV7-3 and TRBJ2-5; TCRdb designates TRBD2, a call that cannot be tested without DNA. The CDR3 extends over 14 amino acids. The V gene's germline CDR1 is SGHTA and CDR2 FQGTGA. The complete variable domain, with remaining parts taken from reference TRBV7-3 and TRBJ2-5, reads GAGVSQTPSNKVTEKGKYVELRCDPISGHTALYWYRQSLGQGPEFLIYFQGTGAADDSGLPNDRFFAVRPEGSVSTLKIQRTERGDSAVYLCASSLTGLKETQYFGPGTRLLVL.